Shown below are 4 T cell receptor beta chains from a single sample sequenced in a study of cytomegalovirus exposure and HLA in healthy donors. Generated by immunoSEQ multiplex PCR, the TCRdb table keeps only in-frame clones and is missing some. Here the sample spans approximately 53,000 clones, 92% being singletons. Sequences were obtained from PBMCs. The receptors were sampled from a man between 18 and 35 years old in good health and CMV-seronegative.

The V gene is TRBV15, the J gene TRBJ2-1; D not resolved. Per the germline V gene, CDR1 is LNHNV and CDR2 is YYDKDF (reference sequence). This CDR3 spans 16 amino acids. Trimming left V 0 bases short and J 6 bases short, with 15 bases between. The CDR3 DNA sequence: TGTGCCACCAGCAGAGATACATCCCCCCCGCTCAATGAGCAGTTCTTC. This encodes CATSRDTSPPLNEQFF.

V is TRBV18 and J is TRBJ1-2, with 8 bases lining up with TRBD1. Germline values: CDR1 KGHSH, CDR2 LQKENI. CDR3 length: 14 amino acids. Losses at the gene ends were 6 bases for V and 5 bases for J; bases not matched to a gene: 8. The CDR3 DNA follows: TGTGCCAGCTCCCCCGCACAGGGGGTTTATGGCTACACCTTC. Translating it yields CASSPAQGVYGYTF.

The genes are TRBV19 and TRBJ2-1; D call uncertain. Germline CDR1 reads LNHDA; CDR2 reads SQIVND (reference sequence). The CDR3 spans 14 residues. Trimming stripped 9 bases from V and 0 bases from J, with 12 bases between. CDR3 loop: CASSLEHSYNEQFF. CDR3 DNA sequence: TGTGCCAGCTCGCTAGAGCACTCCTACAATGAGCAGTTCTTC.

The chain employs TRBV7-7 and TRBJ2-2; maybe TRBD1 (6 bases). This CDR3 spans 15 amino acids. The V gene's germline CDR1 is SSHAT and CDR2 FNYEAQ (reference sequence). Between the trimmed V and J ends, which lost 5 bases and 1 base, there was a span of 11 bases. Here the CDR3 DNA reads TGTGCCAGCAGCAGAGACAGGTTGAACACCGGGGAGCTGTTTTTT. Translated: CASSRDRLNTGELFF.